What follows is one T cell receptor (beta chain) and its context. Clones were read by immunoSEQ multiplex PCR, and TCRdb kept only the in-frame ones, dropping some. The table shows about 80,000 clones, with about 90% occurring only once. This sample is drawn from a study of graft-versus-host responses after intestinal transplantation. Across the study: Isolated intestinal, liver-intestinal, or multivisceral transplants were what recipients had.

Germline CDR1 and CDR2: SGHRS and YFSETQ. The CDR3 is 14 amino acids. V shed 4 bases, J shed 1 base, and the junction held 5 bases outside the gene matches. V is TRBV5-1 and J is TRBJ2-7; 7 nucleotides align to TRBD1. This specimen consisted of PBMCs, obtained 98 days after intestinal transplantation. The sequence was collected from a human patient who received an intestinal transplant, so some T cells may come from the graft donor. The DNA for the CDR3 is TGCGCCAGCAGCCCGGGACAGTCTTCCTACGAGCAGTACTTC. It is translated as CASSPGQSSYEQYF.